Here is one T cell receptor (beta chain) with its context. This CDR3 region has 13 residues. This record comes from a study of blood T cell repertoires in COVID-19. In the study overall: Some COVID-19 samples were acute and others convalescent; all came from the United States, Italy and Spain. PBMCs, B-cell-depleted T cells, or T cells were the source of the cDNA or gDNA that made up the material.

In the original workflow: Estimates of nucleated cell counts were drawn from the amplification of reference gene primers. Here immunoSEQ multiplex PCR was the method, and the copy in TCRdb shows in-frame clones only, minus some. The DNA was the basis for D and trimming; V, J and clone size are from that table. The sample lists 35,000 to 55,000 clones; about 85% were seen once. The sequenced material came from peripheral blood. V is TRBV21-1 and J is TRBJ1-2. TRBV21-1 is termed a pseudogene. This TCR came from a human donor in a cohort sampled during active COVID-19. The CDR3 DNA reads as TGTGCCAGCAGCAAATCGCTCGTCGAGGGCTACACCTTC. As protein: CASSKSLVEGYTF.